One sample yielded the 25 T cell receptor beta chains listed below, sequenced in a study of CD8+CD57+ T cells in acquired aplastic anemia. Genomic DNA constituted the template upon which TCR beta VDJ and CDR3 profiling was performed. TCRdb redid the calling of the reads with MiXCR, one entry per CDR3 protein. Of about 58,000 distinct CDR3 sequences listed, 55% to 70% were seen once; the top ten hold approximately 15%. Selection for sequencing was limited to patients who had shown CD8+CD57+ cell expansion by flow cytometry. The specimen sequenced was sorted CD4+, CD8+, or CD8+CD57+ T cells (not recorded which) from PBMCs. These receptors were collected from a human donor with aplastic anemia.

Concerning this clonotype: Its ends do not fully match the called genes, so a read error is possible. The chain has TRBV7-9 and TRBJ1-2; D is undetermined. CDR1 is SEHNR, CDR2 FQNEAQ, per germline (reference sequence). The CDR3 runs 12 residues. In DNA form, the CDR3 reads TGTGCCAGCAGCCTTAACCTATATGGCCACACCTTC. Translation gives CASSLNLYGHTF.

This clonotype has more than one count but fewer than ten. The chain employs TRBV19 and TRBJ2-3; D remains unclear. Trimming shortened V by 5 bases and J by 2 bases, and 8 bases separated the two germline ends. CDR1 LNHDA and CDR2 SQIVND come from the germline V gene (reference sequence). The CDR3 totals 13 residues. CDR3 residues: CASSYTITDTQYF. Written as DNA, the CDR3 is TGTGCCAGTAGTTACACAATCACAGATACGCAGTATTTT. Combining the CDR3 with reference TRBV19 and TRBJ2-3 gives the whole variable domain DGGITQSPKYLFRKEGQNVTLSCEQNLNHDAMYWYRQDPGQGLRLIYYSQIVNDFQKGDIAEGYSVSREKKESFPLTVTSAQKNPTAFYLCASSYTITDTQYFGPGTRLTVL.

The chain has TRBV15 and TRBJ1-3, with 9 bases identical to TRBD1. Trimming removed 3 bases from V and 2 bases from J; junction bases left unmatched: 5. Per the germline V gene, CDR1 is LNHNV and CDR2 is YYDKDF (reference sequence). The CDR3 contains 16 residues. The CDR3 spells CATSSPGQGTGNTIYF. The CDR3 DNA follows: TGTGCCACCAGCAGTCCGGGACAGGGTACTGGAAACACCATATATTTT. The full variable domain, in which reference TRBV15 and TRBJ1-3 provide the parts outside the CDR3, is DAMVIQNPRYQVTQFGKPVTLSCSQTLNHNVMYWYQQKSSQAPKLLFHYYDKDFNNEADTPDNFQSRRPNTSFCFLDIRSPGLGDTAMYLCATSSPGQGTGNTIYFGEGSWLTVV.

The chain links TRBV11-3 to TRBJ2-7, with TRBD1 as a possible D gene (5 bases). CDR3 size: 13 residues. V dropped 1 base and J dropped 5 bases, with 9 bases sitting between them. Germline values: CDR1 SGHNT, CDR2 YENEEA. This CDR3 is CASSLAQGNEQYF. The CDR3 DNA follows: TGTGCCAGCAGCTTAGCTCAGGGCAACGAGCAGTACTTC. The complete variable domain, with remaining parts taken from reference TRBV11-3 and TRBJ2-7, reads EAGVVQSPRYKIIEKKQPVAFWCNPISGHNTLYWYLQNLGQGPELLIRYENEEAVDDSQLPKDRFSAERLKGVDSTLKIQPAELGDSAVYLCASSLAQGNEQYFGPGTRLTVT.

This clonotype occurred many times. The chain joins TRBV20-1 to TRBJ1-5; tentatively, D is TRBD1 (6 bases). Looked up from germline, CDR1 is DFQATT and CDR2 is SNEGSKA (reference sequence). The ends were cut back, 6 bases at V and 4 bases at J, with 19 bases in the middle. This CDR3 is built from 15 residues. CDR3 nucleotides: TGCAGTGCGCCTCGTCCGGGCGGGACAAATCAGCCCCAGCATTTT. Its protein is CSAPRPGGTNQPQHF.

In its sample, this clonotype was seen many times. One junction end does not reproduce the germline sequence, and a read error may be involved. The rearrangement joins TRBV7-7 to TRBJ2-5, with unresolved D. CDR3 size: 13 residues. Germline V gene lookup returns CDR1 SSHAT and CDR2 FNYEAQ (reference sequence). DNA for the CDR3: TGTGCTAGCAGCCACACTTTAGGGGAGACCCAGTACTTC. It translates to CASSHTLGETQYF.

Concerning this clonotype itself: A read error may account for a junction end that differs from germline. The V and J genes are TRBV5-1 and TRBJ1-6; D gene ambiguous. The CDR3 runs to 13 residues. Germline V gene lookup returns CDR1 SGHRS and CDR2 YFSETQ. The CDR3 sequence is CASRSDLGAPLHF. DNA of the CDR3: TGCGCTAGCAGGTCGGATTTAGGCGCACCCCTCCACTTT.

At least ten counts were recorded for this clonotype. This sequence joins TRBV7-2 and TRBJ2-7; no firm D call. Germline assignment: CDR1 SGHTA and CDR2 FQGNSA. The CDR3 length is 15 residues. Between the trimmed V and J ends, which lost 5 bases and 2 bases, there was a span of 16 bases. CDR3 sequence (DNA): TGTGCCAGCAGCCCGCGGACGGGCTCCCCCTACGAGCAGTACTTC. Its protein is CASSPRTGSPYEQYF.

This clonotype was seen once. This sequence joins TRBV5-6 and TRBJ2-7; D gene uncertain. The ends were cut back, 3 bases at V and 5 bases at J, with 12 bases in the middle. CDR1 SGHDT and CDR2 YYEEEE come from the germline V gene. This CDR3 is 13 amino acids long. Here the CDR3 reads CASSYTVGHEQYF. CDR3 DNA sequence: TGTGCCAGCAGCTACACGGTGGGCCACGAGCAGTACTTC.

This chain uses TRBV2 with TRBJ2-5; 7 bases map to TRBD2. The CDR3 spans 12 residues. Unmatched junction bases numbered 2, after V lost 5 bases and J lost 5 bases. Germline V gene sequence: CDR1 SNHLY, CDR2 FYNNEI. The CDR3 sequence: CASSTAGETQYF. DNA for the CDR3: TGTGCCAGCAGTACAGCGGGGGAGACCCAGTACTTC.

The rearrangement uses TRBV25-1 and TRBJ2-3; D gene uncertain. The germline gives CDR1 MGHDK, CDR2 SYGVNS. Trimming shortened V by 6 bases and J by 6 bases, and 13 bases separated the two germline ends. This CDR3 contains 13 residues. The CDR3 DNA sequence: TGTGCCAGCAGACCAAACCTTGCGGATACGCAGTATTTT. It is translated as CASRPNLADTQYF.

The chain joins TRBV2 to TRBJ2-7, with a possible D match to TRBD2 (7 bases). Germline assignment: CDR1 SNHLY and CDR2 FYNNEI. This CDR3 is built from 12 residues. V lost 6 bases, J lost 2 bases, and 8 bases lay in between. CDR3 sequence (DNA): TGTGCCAGCAGGGGGGGGCCCTACGAGCAGTACTTC. This gives the protein CASRGGPYEQYF.

The gene calls are TRBV15 and TRBJ1-6, with D possibly TRBD1 on 5 matching bases. The CDR3 runs 15 residues. V lost 0 bases to trimming and J lost 10 bases, with 13 bases between them. CDR1 and CDR2 (germline): LNHNV, YYDKDF (reference sequence). The CDR3 DNA is TGTGCCACCAGCAGAGATAGGGGAGAAGGATCACCCCTCCACTTT. Encoded protein: CATSRDRGEGSPLHF.

In regard to this clonotype: A much larger clone differs from this one at a single base, so this may be a read error. V is TRBV30 and J is TRBJ1-3, with D possibly being TRBD1 (5 bases). In germline, CDR1 is GTSNPN, CDR2 SVGIG (reference sequence). The CDR3 runs 13 residues. The CDR3 sequence: CAWGAGVGSTIYF. The DNA of the CDR3 is TGTGCCTGGGGGGCCGGGGTTGGAAGCACCATATATTTT.

The V gene is TRBV7-2, the J gene TRBJ1-1; no firm D call. The CDR3 loop spans 13 amino acids. Germline CDR1 and CDR2: SGHTA and FQGNSA. Trimming removed 6 bases from V and 0 bases from J, with 8 bases in between. The CDR3 loop is CASRPFLNTEAFF. The CDR3 DNA sequence: TGTGCCAGCAGACCGTTTTTGAACACTGAAGCTTTCTTT.

V is TRBV25-1 and J is TRBJ1-1, with D tentatively TRBD1 (5 bases). CDR3 length: 15 residues. Germline V CDR1 and CDR2: MGHDK, SYGVNS. V lost 2 bases and J lost 3, with 13 bases in between. In nucleotides, the CDR3 is TGTGCCAGCAGTGAACGCTACAGAGGGGACACTGAAGCTTTCTTT. Translation gives CASSERYRGDTEAFF.

This rearrangement joins TRBV19 to TRBJ2-1; 8 bases align to TRBD1. Germline V gene sequence: CDR1 LNHDA, CDR2 SQIVND (reference sequence). This CDR3 has 14 residues. V gave up 6 bases and J gave up 4 bases; unmatched junction bases: 5. The CDR3 coding sequence is TGTGCCAGTAGAGCGACAGGGGCATACAATGAGCAGTTCTTC. Residues: CASRATGAYNEQFF.

The chain joins TRBV19 to TRBJ1-5; 8 positions match TRBD1. Germline trimming cut 3 bases from V and 6 bases from J; bases unmatched to any gene: 4. The germline gives CDR1 LNHDA, CDR2 SQIVND (reference sequence). CDR3 size: 14 residues. DNA for the CDR3: TGTGCCAGTAGTATCGACAGGGGAGCTCAGCCCCAGCATTTT. The encoded protein is CASSIDRGAQPQHF.

This clonotype was observed a handful of times. The chain joins TRBV15 to TRBJ1-6, with D hard to call. V dropped 6 bases and J dropped 3 bases, with 12 bases sitting between them. Germline loops: CDR1 LNHNV, CDR2 YYDKDF (reference sequence). The CDR3 covers 15 residues. DNA of the CDR3: TGTGCCACCAGGGCGACACTAAACTATAATTCACCCCTCCACTTT. This sequence encodes CATRATLNYNSPLHF.

This clonotype was picked up many times. The rearrangement uses TRBV12-3 or TRBV12-4 and TRBJ2-7; a weak D match, TRBD2 (6 bases). CDR3 length: 13 residues. V lost 6 bases to trimming and J lost 6 bases, with 15 bases between them. The CDR3 protein is CASSQGLVGEQYF. The CDR3 DNA is TGTGCCAGCAGCCAGGGACTGGTAGGCGAGCAGTACTTC.

The rearrangement joins TRBV9 to TRBJ2-7; the D is unclear. This CDR3 comprises 15 residues. Trimming left V 4 bases short and J 5 bases short, with 19 bases between. The germline gives CDR1 SGDLS, CDR2 YYNGEE. This chain's CDR3 is CASSSADGLWNEQYF. The CDR3 region has the DNA TGTGCCAGCAGCTCCGCGGACGGTCTTTGGAACGAGCAGTACTTC.

This clonotype was recorded a few times. The chain carries TRBV15 and TRBJ1-6; possible D gene TRBD1, 6 bases. Trimming cost V 3 bases and J 5 bases, with 20 bases left between them. Germline V gene lookup returns CDR1 LNHNV and CDR2 YYDKDF (reference sequence). The CDR3 sequence is 18 residues long. The CDR3 sequence: CATSSQDLLPGDNSPLHF. The CDR3 region has the DNA TGTGCCACCAGCAGCCAAGATCTCCTACCAGGGGATAATTCACCCCTCCACTTT. The variable domain in full, with the rest retrieved from reference TRBV15 and TRBJ1-6, is DAMVIQNPRYQVTQFGKPVTLSCSQTLNHNVMYWYQQKSSQAPKLLFHYYDKDFNNEADTPDNFQSRRPNTSFCFLDIRSPGLGDTAMYLCATSSQDLLPGDNSPLHFGNGTRLTVT.

V usage is TRBV6-1 and J usage is TRBJ1-5, with D unclear. The V and J ends lost 8 bases and 6 bases respectively, with 17 bases between them. Germline V gives CDR1 MNHNS, CDR2 SASEGT. This CDR3 spans 14 amino acids. CDR3: CASGRGNSGQPQHF. The CDR3 nucleotides read TGTGCCAGCGGGCGCGGAAATAGCGGTCAGCCCCAGCATTTT.

This chain uses TRBV29-1 with TRBJ1-1; TRBD1 is a possible D gene (6 bases). The CDR3 length is 12 residues. CDR1 is SQVTM and CDR2 is ANQGSEA in the germline V gene. Trimming shortened V by 3 bases and J by 4 bases, and 9 bases separated the two germline ends. The CDR3 protein is CSVEGGLTEAFF. The DNA of the CDR3 is TGCAGCGTTGAGGGGGGCCTCACTGAAGCTTTCTTT.

This clonotype was found many times. This sequence joins TRBV6-1 and TRBJ1-4, with no clear D. CDR1 and CDR2 (germline): MNHNS, SASEGT. The CDR3 has 15 residues. The V end was cut by 2 bases, the J end by 4 bases, with 11 bases between. As DNA, the CDR3 is TGTGCCAGCAGTGAATTTAGGGAAGGTAATGAAAAACTGTTTTTT. Amino acids: CASSEFREGNEKLFF.